This paragraph reports one T cell receptor beta chain. These data originate in a study of response to subunit inactivated influenza vaccine. The CDR3 has 15 residues. CDR1 SGHAT and CDR2 FQNNGV come from the germline V gene. V trimming: 5 bases; J trimming: 5 bases; junction bases outside the gene matches: 5. TCRdb itself ran the RT-PCR reads through MiXCR, one entry per CDR3 protein. The sample lists 500,000 to 600,000 distinct CDR3 sequences, roughly 10% seen once, with more than 8.5% in the top ten. The sequence was obtained from a man aged 50 or older who received an inactivated influenza vaccine. Sequenced material: PBMCs from blood, taken on the day of vaccination. The gene calls are TRBV11-2 and TRBJ2-5, with TRBD2 matching 13 bases. CDR3 region: CASSRTSGSMETQYF. DNA for the CDR3: TGTGCCAGCAGCAGGACTAGCGGGAGTATGGAGACCCAGTACTTC.